This T cell receptor (beta chain) was found in a study of T cells in Graves' hyperthyroidism and ophthalmopathy. Amplification of TCR beta CDR3 regions was performed using RNA transcripts as template. The TCR CDR3 was amplified in a first-round RT-PCR using the HTBI primer set. TCRdb redid the calling of the multiplex PCR reads with MiXCR, one entry per CDR3 protein. The table includes over 400,000 distinct CDR3 sequences, 14% to 15% detected once. This clonotype was counted between two and nine times. Its antigen is unidentified. The CDR3 spans 14 residues. V shed 4 bases and J shed 4 bases, with 11 bases lying between them. Germline V gene sequence: CDR1 LGHDT, CDR2 YNNKEL (reference sequence). Findings and limits, study-wide: Before onset, by a median of approximately 6.8 months, the model predicted ophthalmopathy. Researchers found most expanded thyroid clonotypes above 0.001 in blood as well.

The sequenced sample consisted of blood. The chain joins TRBV3-1 to TRBJ2-1; tentatively, D is TRBD1 (6 bases). This receptor was obtained from a man aged 18 to 29 with Graves' ophthalmopathy. The CDR3 bases are TGTGCCAGCAGCCCAAACAGGGTTTACAATGAGCAGTTCTTC. The encoded protein is CASSPNRVYNEQFF.